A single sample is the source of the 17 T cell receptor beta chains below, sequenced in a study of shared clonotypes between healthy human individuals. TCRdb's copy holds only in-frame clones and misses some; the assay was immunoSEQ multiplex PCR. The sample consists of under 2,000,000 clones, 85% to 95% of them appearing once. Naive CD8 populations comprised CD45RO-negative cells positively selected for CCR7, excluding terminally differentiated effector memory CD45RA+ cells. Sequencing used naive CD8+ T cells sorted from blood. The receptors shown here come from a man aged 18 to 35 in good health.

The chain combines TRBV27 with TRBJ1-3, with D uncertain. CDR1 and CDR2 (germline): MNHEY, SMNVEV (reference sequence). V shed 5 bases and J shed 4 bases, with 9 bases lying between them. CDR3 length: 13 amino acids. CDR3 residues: CASSPIGGNTIYF. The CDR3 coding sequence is TGTGCCAGCAGTCCAATTGGCGGAAACACCATATATTTT.

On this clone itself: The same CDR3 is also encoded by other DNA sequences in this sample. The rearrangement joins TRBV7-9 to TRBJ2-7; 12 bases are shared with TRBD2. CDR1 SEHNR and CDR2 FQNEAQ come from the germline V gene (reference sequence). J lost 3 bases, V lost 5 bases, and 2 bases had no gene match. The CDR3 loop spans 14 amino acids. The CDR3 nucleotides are TGTGCCAGCAGCCGGACTAGCGGGGACTACGAGCAGTACTTC. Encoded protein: CASSRTSGDYEQYF.

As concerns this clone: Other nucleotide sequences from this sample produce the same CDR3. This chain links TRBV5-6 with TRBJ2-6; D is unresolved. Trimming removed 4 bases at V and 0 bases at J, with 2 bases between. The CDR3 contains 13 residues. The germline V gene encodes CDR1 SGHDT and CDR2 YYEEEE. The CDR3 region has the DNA TGTGCCAGCAGCATCTCTGGGGCCAACGTCCTGACTTTC. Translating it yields CASSISGANVLTF.

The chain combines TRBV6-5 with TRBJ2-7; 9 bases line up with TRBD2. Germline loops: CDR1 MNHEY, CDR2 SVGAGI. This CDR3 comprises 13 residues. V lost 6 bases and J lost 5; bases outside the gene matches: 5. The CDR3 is CASSLAGWDEQYF. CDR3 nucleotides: TGTGCCAGCAGCCTAGCGGGATGGGACGAGCAGTACTTC.

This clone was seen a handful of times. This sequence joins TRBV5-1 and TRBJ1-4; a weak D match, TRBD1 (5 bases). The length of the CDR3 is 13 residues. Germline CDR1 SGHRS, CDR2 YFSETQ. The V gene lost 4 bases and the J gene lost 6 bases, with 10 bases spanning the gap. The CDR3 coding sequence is TGCGCCAGCAGCGTAGGGACGGATGAAAAACTGTTTTTT. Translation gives CASSVGTDEKLFF.

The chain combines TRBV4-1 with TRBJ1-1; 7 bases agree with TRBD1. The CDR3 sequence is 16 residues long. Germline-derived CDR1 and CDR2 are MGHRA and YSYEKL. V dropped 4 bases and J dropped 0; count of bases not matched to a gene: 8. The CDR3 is CASSPPQGKMNTEAFF. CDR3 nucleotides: TGCGCCAGCAGCCCGCCACAGGGGAAAATGAACACTGAAGCTTTCTTT.

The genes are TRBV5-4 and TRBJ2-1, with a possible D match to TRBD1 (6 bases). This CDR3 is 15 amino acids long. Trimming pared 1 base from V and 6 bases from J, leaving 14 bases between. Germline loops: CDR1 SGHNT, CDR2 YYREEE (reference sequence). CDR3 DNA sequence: TGTGCCAGCAGCTTGTTTCAGGGGCGCCCCAATGAGCAGTTCTTC. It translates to CASSLFQGRPNEQFF.

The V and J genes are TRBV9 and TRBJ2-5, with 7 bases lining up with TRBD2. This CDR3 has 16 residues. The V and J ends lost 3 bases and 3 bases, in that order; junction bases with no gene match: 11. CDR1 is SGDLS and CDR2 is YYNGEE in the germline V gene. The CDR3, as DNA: TGTGCCAGCAGCGATTCCCCTGATGCGGGGGAAGAGACCCAGTACTTC. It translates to CASSDSPDAGEETQYF. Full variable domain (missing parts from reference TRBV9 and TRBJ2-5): DSGVTQTPKHLITATGQRVTLRCSPRSGDLSVYWYQQSLDQGLQFLIQYYNGEERAKGNILERFSAQQFPDLHSELNLSSLELGDSALYFCASSDSPDAGEETQYFGPGTRLLVL.

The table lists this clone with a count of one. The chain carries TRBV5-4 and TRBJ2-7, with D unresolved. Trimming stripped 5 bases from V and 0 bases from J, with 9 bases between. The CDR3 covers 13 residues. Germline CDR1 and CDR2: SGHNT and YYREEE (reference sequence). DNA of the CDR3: TGTGCCAGCAGGCTCCACGGCTCCTACGAGCAGTACTTC. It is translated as CASRLHGSYEQYF.

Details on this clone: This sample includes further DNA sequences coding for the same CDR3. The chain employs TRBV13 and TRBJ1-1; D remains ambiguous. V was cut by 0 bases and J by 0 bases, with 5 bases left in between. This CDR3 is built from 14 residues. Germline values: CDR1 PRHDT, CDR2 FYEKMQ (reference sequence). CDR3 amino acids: CASSLGPLNTEAFF. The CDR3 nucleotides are TGTGCCAGCAGCTTAGGCCCCTTGAACACTGAAGCTTTCTTT.

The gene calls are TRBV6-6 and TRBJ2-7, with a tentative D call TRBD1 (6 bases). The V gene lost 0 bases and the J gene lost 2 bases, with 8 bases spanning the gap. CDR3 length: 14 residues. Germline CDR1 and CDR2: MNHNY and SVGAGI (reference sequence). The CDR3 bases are TGTGCCAGCAGTTACTCAGGGGGTACCTACGAGCAGTACTTC. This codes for CASSYSGGTYEQYF.

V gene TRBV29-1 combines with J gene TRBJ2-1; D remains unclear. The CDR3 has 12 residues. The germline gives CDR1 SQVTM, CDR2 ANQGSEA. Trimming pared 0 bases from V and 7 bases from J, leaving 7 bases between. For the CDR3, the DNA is TGCAGCGTTGAAGATATAGGGAATGAGCAGTTCTTC. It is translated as CSVEDIGNEQFF.

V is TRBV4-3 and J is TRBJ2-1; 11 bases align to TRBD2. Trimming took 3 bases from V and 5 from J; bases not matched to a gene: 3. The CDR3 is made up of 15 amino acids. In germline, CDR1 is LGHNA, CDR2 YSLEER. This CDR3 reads CASSQPLAGDNEQFF. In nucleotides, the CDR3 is TGCGCCAGCAGCCAGCCACTAGCGGGAGACAATGAGCAGTTCTTC.

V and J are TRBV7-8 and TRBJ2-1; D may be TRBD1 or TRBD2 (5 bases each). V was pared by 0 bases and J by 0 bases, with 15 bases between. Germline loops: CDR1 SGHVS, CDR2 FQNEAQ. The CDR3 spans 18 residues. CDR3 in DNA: TGTGCCAGCAGCTTAGCGTATATCGGGGCCCGCTCCTACAATGAGCAGTTCTTC. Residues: CASSLAYIGARSYNEQFF.

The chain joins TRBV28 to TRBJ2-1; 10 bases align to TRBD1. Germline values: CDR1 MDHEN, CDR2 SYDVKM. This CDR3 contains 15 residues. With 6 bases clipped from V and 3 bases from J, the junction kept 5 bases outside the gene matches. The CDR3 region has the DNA TGTGCCAGCAGCTGGGGGACAGGGGTCTACAATGAGCAGTTCTTC. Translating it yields CASSWGTGVYNEQFF.

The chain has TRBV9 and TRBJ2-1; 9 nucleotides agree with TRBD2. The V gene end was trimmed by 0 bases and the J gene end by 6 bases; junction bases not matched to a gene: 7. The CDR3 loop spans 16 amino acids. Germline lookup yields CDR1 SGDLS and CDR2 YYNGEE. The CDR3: CASSVGVRGGPNEQFF. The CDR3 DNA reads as TGTGCCAGCAGCGTAGGGGTGCGGGGGGGCCCCAATGAGCAGTTCTTC.

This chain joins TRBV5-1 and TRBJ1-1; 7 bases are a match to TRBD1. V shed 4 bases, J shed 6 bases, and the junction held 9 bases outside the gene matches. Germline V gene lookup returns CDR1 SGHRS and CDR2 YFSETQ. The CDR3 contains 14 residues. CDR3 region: CASSGTGTAAEAFF. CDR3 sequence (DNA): TGCGCCAGCAGCGGGACCGGGACAGCGGCTGAAGCTTTCTTT.